The sequence of this T cell receptor (beta chain) was determined in a study of blood T cell repertoires in COVID-19. Study-wide context: Spain, Italy and the United States supplied samples that represented acute and convalescent COVID-19. T cells, B-cell-depleted T cells, or PBMCs supplied cDNA or gDNA.

Trimming shortened V by 8 bases and J by 2 bases, and 9 bases separated the two germline ends. CDR3 length equals 12 residues. Authors' methods: Amplification of reference gene primers was used by the study to estimate nucleated cell counts. Libraries were prepared by immunoSEQ multiplex PCR; TCRdb keeps only in-frame clonotypes and omits some of them. The V and J calls and clone size were taken over from that table, and D and trimming were inferred from the DNA. The top ten clones hold about 8% of a sample with 250,000 to 350,000 clones, more than 75% of them seen once. The rearrangement links TRBV12-3 or TRBV12-4 to TRBJ1-1; D unclear. This sequence originates from a woman aged 50 to 65 who had recovered from COVID-19. The sequenced sample was peripheral blood. The CDR3 protein is CASCVRNTEAFF. The CDR3, as DNA: TGTGCCAGCTGCGTCCGAAACACTGAAGCTTTCTTT.